The 23 T cell receptor beta chains below all came from one sample that was sequenced in a study of T cells expressing NK-cell markers. TCRdb reprocessed the 5' RACE reads, keeping one entry per CDR3 protein, no DNA. With roughly 390,000 distinct CDR3 sequences in the sample, the ten largest clones hold roughly 5.5%. Sequencing was carried out using blood T cells: a sorted CD56 or NKG2C T cell subset, CD4+ or CD8+ T cells, or bulk PBMC T cells (not recorded which). The receptors were sampled from a man aged 18-70 years in good health.

The J gene is TRBJ2-5, the V gene TRBV2; TCRdb gives TRBD2 as the D gene, but with no DNA this cannot be confirmed. The germline V gene has CDR1 SNHLY and CDR2 FYNNEI. The CDR3 sequence is 16 residues long. This CDR3 is CASGYRGLLNAETQYF.

CDR3 region: CASSSHQGGYGYTF. This chain links TRBV11-2 with TRBJ1-2; without DNA, the TCRdb call of TRBD1 cannot be checked. Germline V gene sequence: CDR1 SGHAT, CDR2 FQNNGV. The CDR3 is made up of 14 amino acids.

The V and J genes are TRBV7-9 and TRBJ2-7; with no DNA, the TCRdb D assignment of TRBD1 cannot be verified. The CDR3 has 14 amino acids. Germline CDR1 SEHNR, CDR2 FQNEAQ (reference sequence). The CDR3 protein is CASSGTVYFHEQYF.

The chain links TRBV4-1 to TRBJ2-6. The length of the CDR3 is 15 residues. Looked up from germline, CDR1 is MGHRA and CDR2 is YSYEKL. The chain's CDR3 is CASSQFNSGANVLTF.

This CDR3 reads CASSELRDTGELFF. V usage is TRBV25-1 and J usage is TRBJ2-2; TCRdb's D gene call, TRBD2, goes unchecked for lack of DNA. Germline CDR1 reads MGHDK; CDR2 reads SYGVNS. The CDR3 spans 14 residues. Looking up the rest from reference TRBV25-1 and TRBJ2-2 gives the full variable domain: EADIYQTPRYLVIGTGKKITLECSQTMGHDKMYWYQQDPGMELHLIHYSYGVNSTEKGDLSSESTVSRIRTEHFPLTLESARPSHTSQYLCASSELRDTGELFFGEGSRLTVL.

V gene TRBV29-1 combines with J gene TRBJ2-2; as DNA is missing, the TRBD1 call by TCRdb cannot be tested. CDR1 and CDR2 (germline): SQVTM, ANQGSEA. This CDR3 region has 15 residues. CDR3 loop: CSVREDRGLTGELFF.

This sequence joins TRBV19 and TRBJ2-2; TCRdb reports TRBD1, a call that lacks DNA to check it against. The germline gives CDR1 LNHDA, CDR2 SQIVND (reference sequence). The length of the CDR3 is 16 residues. CDR3 in amino acids: CASSDDRGVGTGELFF.

This chain connects TRBV7-2 to TRBJ2-3; the TCRdb D gene call, TRBD2, has no DNA to confirm it. CDR1 is SGHTA and CDR2 is FQGNSA in the germline V gene. The CDR3 is 16 residues long. CDR3 protein: CASSSRQASGEPTQYF.

The rearrangement joins TRBV15 to TRBJ1-2; TCRdb outputs TRBD1, but without DNA this stays unchecked. The germline V gene encodes CDR1 LNHNV and CDR2 YYDKDF (reference sequence). The CDR3 totals 17 residues. CDR3 residues: CATSRDRGASRAHGYTF.

The rearrangement links TRBV20-1 to TRBJ2-3. Germline loops: CDR1 DFQATT, CDR2 SNEGSKA (reference sequence). This CDR3 is built from 13 residues. Here the CDR3 reads CSASFHYGDTQYF.

The chain joins TRBV2 to TRBJ2-6; TCRdb's D gene call, TRBD1, goes unchecked for lack of DNA. The length of the CDR3 is 16 residues. Germline V gene lookup returns CDR1 SNHLY and CDR2 FYNNEI. CDR3 sequence reads: CASLKTGLTGANVLTF.

This CDR3 reads CASSYGRGDSYNEQFF. The chain couples TRBV6-5 to TRBJ2-1; TCRdb picks TRBD1, but there is no DNA to check that call. Germline V gene sequence: CDR1 MNHEY, CDR2 SVGAGI. The CDR3 totals 16 residues.

The rearrangement joins TRBV28 to TRBJ1-4. This CDR3 is 14 amino acids long. The germline V gene has CDR1 MDHEN and CDR2 SYDVKM. CDR3 sequence reads: CASIGGGVREKLFF.

The V gene is TRBV18, the J gene TRBJ1-1; TCRdb's D gene call, TRBD1, goes unchecked for lack of DNA. This CDR3 is built from 21 residues. The germline V gene has CDR1 KGHSH and CDR2 LQKENI. The CDR3 sequence: CASSPRLGYGTASRMNTEAFF.

The chain is built from TRBV16 and TRBJ2-7; the D call from TCRdb, TRBD1, cannot be confirmed without DNA. This CDR3 is 13 amino acids long. Germline CDR1 reads KGHSY; CDR2 reads FQNENV. CDR3: CATSPRGSYEQYF.

V gene TRBV5-1 combines with J gene TRBJ2-1; TCRdb outputs TRBD2, but without DNA this stays unchecked. The germline V gene encodes CDR1 SGHRS and CDR2 YFSETQ. This CDR3 contains 16 residues. This CDR3 is CASQRLAGGSVNEQFF.

The chain couples TRBV18 to TRBJ2-1. This CDR3 has 16 residues. Germline CDR1 KGHSH, CDR2 LQKENI. The CDR3 region is CASSPLVGSSYNEQFF. The entire variable domain, with the rest obtained from reference TRBV18 and TRBJ2-1, is as follows: NAGVMQNPRHLVRRRGQEARLRCSPMKGHSHVYWYRQLPEEGLKFMVYLQKENIIDESGMPKERFSAEFPKEGPSILRIQQVVRGDSAAYFCASSPLVGSSYNEQFFGPGTRLTVL.

This chain joins TRBV2 and TRBJ1-2; TCRdb lists TRBD1, though no DNA is available to test this call. The CDR3 runs 13 residues. CDR1 and CDR2 from the germline V gene are SNHLY and FYNNEI. The CDR3 loop reads CASRAGPYYGYTF.

This chain joins TRBV12-3 or TRBV12-4 and TRBJ2-1; there is no DNA to check the TCRdb D call of TRBD1. CDR3 size: 16 residues. The CDR3 region is CASSPSGGAGGDEQFF.

The chain has TRBV7-9 and TRBJ2-1; absent DNA, TCRdb's TRBD1 call cannot be checked. The CDR3 contains 13 residues. The V gene's germline CDR1 is SEHNR and CDR2 FQNEAQ (reference sequence). The CDR3 protein is CASSLGTGNEQFF. Looking up the rest from reference TRBV7-9 and TRBJ2-1 gives the full variable domain: DTGVSQNPRHKITKRGQNVTFRCDPISEHNRLYWYRQTLGQGPEFLTYFQNEAQLEKSRLLSDRFSAERPKGSFSTLEIQRTEQGDSAMYLCASSLGTGNEQFFGPGTRLTVL.

V gene TRBV5-1 combines with J gene TRBJ2-2; there is no DNA to check the TCRdb D call of TRBD1. This CDR3 comprises 18 residues. The germline CDR1 and CDR2 sequences are SGHRS and YFSETQ. CDR3 loop: CASSLPTGKWGDTGELFF.

This chain joins TRBV19 and TRBJ2-7; no DNA is available, so the TRBD2 call from TCRdb remains unchecked. Germline CDR1 and CDR2: LNHDA and SQIVND (reference sequence). The CDR3 extends over 15 amino acids. CDR3 residues: CASSIVSGGTYEQYF.

The genes are TRBV5-1 and TRBJ2-3; TCRdb's D call, TRBD2, is unchecked because there is no DNA. From germline, CDR1 is SGHRS and CDR2 YFSETQ. This CDR3 spans 15 amino acids. CDR3: CASNKGGGTTDTQYF.